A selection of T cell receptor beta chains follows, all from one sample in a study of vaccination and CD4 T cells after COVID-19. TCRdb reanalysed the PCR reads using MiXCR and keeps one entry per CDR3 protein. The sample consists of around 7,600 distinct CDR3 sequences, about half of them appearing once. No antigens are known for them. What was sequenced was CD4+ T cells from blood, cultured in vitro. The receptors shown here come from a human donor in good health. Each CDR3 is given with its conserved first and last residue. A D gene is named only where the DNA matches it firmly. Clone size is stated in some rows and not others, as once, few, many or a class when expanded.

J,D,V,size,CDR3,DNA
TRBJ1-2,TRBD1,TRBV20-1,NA,CSARGQGHGYTF,TGCAGTGCTAGAGGACAGGGACATGGCTACACCTTC
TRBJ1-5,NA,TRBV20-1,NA,CSASPGHNQPQHF,TGCAGTGCTAGCCCAGGACACAATCAGCCCCAGCATTTT
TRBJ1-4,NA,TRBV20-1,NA,CSARRGTNEKLFF,TGCAGTGCTAGGCGGGGGACTAATGAAAAACTGTTTTTT
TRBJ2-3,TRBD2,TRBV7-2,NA,CASSLGWGRETDTQYF,TGTGCCAGCAGCTTAGGGTGGGGGAGGGAAACAGATACGCAGTATTTT
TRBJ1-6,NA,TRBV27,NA,CASTPRRNNSPLHF,TGTGCCAGCACCCCCCGACGGAATAATTCACCCCTCCACTTT
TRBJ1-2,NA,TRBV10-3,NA,CAIRANYGYTF,TGTGCCATCAGGGCTAACTATGGCTACACCTTC
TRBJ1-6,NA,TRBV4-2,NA,CASSQVGRANSPLHF,TGTGCCAGCAGCCAAGTTGGTCGCGCGAATTCACCCCTCCACTTT
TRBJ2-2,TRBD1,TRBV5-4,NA,CASSLGQGDTGELFF,TGTGCCAGCAGCTTGGGGCAGGGGGACACCGGGGAGCTGTTTTTT
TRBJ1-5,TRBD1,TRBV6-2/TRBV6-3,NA,CASSPRTGYNQPQHF,TGTGCCAGCAGTCCCCGGACAGGGTATAATCAGCCCCAGCATTTT
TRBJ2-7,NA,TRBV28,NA,CASTPMGKGSYEQYF,TGTGCCAGCACCCCGATGGGGAAGGGATCCTACGAGCAGTACTTC
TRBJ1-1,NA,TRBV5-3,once,CASSLYRVNTEAFF,TGTGCCAGCAGCTTGTACAGAGTGAACACTGAAGCTTTCTTT
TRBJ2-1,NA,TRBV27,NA,CASSLRSRESAEQFF,TGTGCCAGCAGTTTAAGATCCCGGGAGTCAGCTGAGCAGTTCTTC
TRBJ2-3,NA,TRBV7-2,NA,CASSLGRGTDTQYF,TGTGCCAGCAGCTTAGGCAGGGGAACAGATACGCAGTATTTT
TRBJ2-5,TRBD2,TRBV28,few,CASRGGTTMAQYF,TGTGCCAGCAGGGGGGGGACGACCATGGCCCAGTACTTC
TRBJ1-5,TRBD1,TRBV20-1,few,CSARDLRRGDNQPQHF,TGCAGTGCTAGAGATCTCCGCAGGGGGGACAATCAGCCCCAGCATTTT
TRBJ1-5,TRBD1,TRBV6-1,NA,CASRGTGGYQPQHF,TGTGCCAGCAGGGGGACAGGGGGGTATCAGCCCCAGCATTTT
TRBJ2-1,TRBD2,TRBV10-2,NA,CASRAGGDNEQFF,TGCGCCAGCAGGGCGGGGGGCGATAATGAGCAGTTCTTC
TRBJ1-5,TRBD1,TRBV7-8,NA,CASSLGTGANQPQHF,TGTGCCAGCAGCTTAGGGACAGGGGCCAATCAGCCCCAGCATTTT
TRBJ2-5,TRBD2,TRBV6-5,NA,CASSYRGLAVPRGTQYF,TGTGCCAGCAGTTACCGGGGACTAGCGGTCCCAAGGGGGACCCAGTACTTC
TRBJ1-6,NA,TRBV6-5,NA,CASSYTPLRGSNSPLHF,TGTGCCAGCAGTTACACCCCACTACGGGGTAGTAATTCACCCCTCCACTTT
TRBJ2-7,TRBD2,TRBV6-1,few,CASNRLAGAYEQYF,TGTGCCAGCAATAGACTAGCGGGGGCCTACGAGCAGTACTTC
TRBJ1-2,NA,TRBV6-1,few,CASSEVKGGFSGYTF,TGTGCCAGCAGTGAAGTGAAGGGAGGTTTTAGTGGCTACACCTTC
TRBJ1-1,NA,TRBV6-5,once,CASSYFATNTEAFF,TGTGCCAGCAGTTATTTCGCAACAAACACTGAAGCTTTCTTT
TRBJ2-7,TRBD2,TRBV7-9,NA,CASSSSGGFAYEQYF,TGTGCCAGCAGCTCCAGCGGGGGATTCGCCTACGAGCAGTACTTC
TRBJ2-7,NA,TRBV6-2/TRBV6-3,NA,CASSYPLNEQYF,TGTGCCAGCAGTTACCCCCTCAACGAGCAGTACTTC
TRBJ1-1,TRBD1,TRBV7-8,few,CASSPRTGVNTEAFF,TGTGCCAGCAGCCCTCGGACAGGGGTGAACACTGAAGCTTTCTTT
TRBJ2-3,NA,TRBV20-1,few,CSATDSRRPTDTQYF,TGCAGTGCTACCGATTCCAGGCGTCCCACAGATACGCAGTATTTT
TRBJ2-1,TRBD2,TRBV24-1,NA,CATGVEASGYNEQFF,TGTGCCACCGGAGTGGAGGCTAGCGGATACAATGAGCAGTTCTTC
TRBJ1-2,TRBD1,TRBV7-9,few,CASSRTGDGYTF,TGTGCCAGCAGCCGGACAGGGGATGGCTACACCTTC
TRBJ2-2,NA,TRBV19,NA,CASSTGTRRGTGELFF,TGTGCCAGTAGTACGGGGACAAGGAGAGGCACCGGGGAGCTGTTTTTT
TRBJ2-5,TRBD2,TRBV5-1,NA,CASSSRGTSGQETQYF,TGCGCCAGCAGCTCCAGAGGGACTAGCGGTCAAGAGACCCAGTACTTC
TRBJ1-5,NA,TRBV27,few,CASSAGTGRGQPQHF,TGTGCCAGCAGTGCGGGAACGGGACGTGGCCAGCCCCAGCATTTT
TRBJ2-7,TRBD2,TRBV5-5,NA,CASSLYSGSIYEQYF,TGTGCCAGCAGCCTCTATAGCGGGAGTATCTACGAGCAGTACTTC
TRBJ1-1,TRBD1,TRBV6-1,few,CASSQRTGFTNTEAFF,TGTGCCAGCAGCCAGAGGACAGGGTTTACGAACACTGAAGCTTTCTTT
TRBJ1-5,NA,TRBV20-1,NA,CSASSGENQPQHF,TGCAGTGCTAGCTCGGGGGAAAATCAGCCCCAGCATTTT
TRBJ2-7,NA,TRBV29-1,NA,CSVEDRASYEQYF,TGCAGCGTTGAAGACAGGGCTTCCTACGAGCAGTACTTC
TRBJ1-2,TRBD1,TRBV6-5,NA,CASSFLHLQGLDGYTF,TGTGCCAGCAGTTTTCTCCACCTACAGGGGCTGGACGGCTACACCTTC
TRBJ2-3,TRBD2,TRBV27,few,CASSFTGLAGDTQYF,TGTGCCAGCAGTTTCACCGGACTAGCGGGGGATACGCAGTATTTT
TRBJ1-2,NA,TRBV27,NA,CASSLSAIPEFNYGYTF,TGTGCCAGCAGTTTATCGGCCATACCCGAATTTAACTATGGCTACACCTTC
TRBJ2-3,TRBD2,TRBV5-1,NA,CASSWGLGGGPTDTQYF,TGCGCCAGCAGCTGGGGACTAGGGGGGGGCCCCACAGATACGCAGTATTTT
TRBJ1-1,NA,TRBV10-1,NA,CASRQERYRPNTEAFF,TGCGCCAGCAGGCAAGAGAGGTACAGACCTAACACTGAAGCTTTCTTT
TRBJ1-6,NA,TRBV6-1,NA,CASGGYNSPLHF,TGTGCCAGCGGTGGCTATAATTCACCCCTCCACTTT
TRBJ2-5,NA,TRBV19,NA,CASSEQGEETQYF,TGTGCCAGTAGTGAACAGGGTGAGGAGACCCAGTACTTC
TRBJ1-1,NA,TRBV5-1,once,CASSLAQANTEAFF,TGCGCCAGCAGCTTGGCCCAAGCCAACACTGAAGCTTTCTTT
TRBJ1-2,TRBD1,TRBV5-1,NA,CASRRGQGSSGYTF,TGCGCCAGCAGGCGCGGACAGGGGTCTTCTGGCTACACCTTC
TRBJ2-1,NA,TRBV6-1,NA,CASSVFNNEQFF,TGTGCCAGCAGTGTCTTTAACAATGAGCAGTTCTTC
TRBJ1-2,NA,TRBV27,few,CASSMGHHYGYTF,TGTGCCAGCAGTATGGGACACCACTATGGCTACACCTTC
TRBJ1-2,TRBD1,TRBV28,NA,CASSGQVNYGYTF,TGTGCCAGCAGTGGACAGGTTAACTATGGCTACACCTTC
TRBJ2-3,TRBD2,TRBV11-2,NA,CASSVLAGARDTQYF,TGTGCCAGCAGCGTACTAGCGGGGGCCCGGGATACGCAGTATTTT
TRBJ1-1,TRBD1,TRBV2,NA,CASSLKRTGNTEAFF,TGTGCCAGCAGCCTTAAAAGGACAGGGAACACTGAAGCTTTCTTT
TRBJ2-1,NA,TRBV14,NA,CASSPDRYEQFF,TGTGCCAGCAGCCCTGACCGGTATGAGCAGTTCTTC